This T cell receptor (beta chain) was obtained from a study of beta chain features in type 1 diabetes. Looking at the study overall: Age, gender and cell yields were alike across patients and healthy donors. The number of sorted cells examined across all samples was approximately 100 million.

Points from the study as a whole: Junctions at VDJ sites from type 1 diabetes patients had fewer insertions and more deletions.

Sequencing targeted expressed TCRB transcripts, as all isolated RNA had been reverse transcribed. TCRdb keeps only in-frame clones here, not all; method: immunoSEQ multiplex PCR. Of about 400,000 clones listed, roughly 12% are singletons. Cells sorted by CD45RO/CCR7/CD25/CD127/CD95/CD27 comprised CD4+ naive, central memory, regulatory and stem cell-like memory cells. This clone showed up just a few times. Its matching antigen is unknown. The germline gives CDR1 PRHDT, CDR2 FYEKMQ (reference sequence). The ends were cut back, 5 bases at V and 8 bases at J, with 25 bases in the middle. There are 16 residues in the CDR3.

The chain couples TRBV13 to TRBJ2-7, with D perhaps matching TRBD1 (5 bases). The source material was naive CD4+ T cells from blood. The TCR originated in a man aged 18 to 29 in good health. CDR3 DNA: TGTGCCAGCAGCCGACATTACGGTGACAGAAGTACGAAGCAGTACTTC. Its translation is CASSRHYGDRSTKQYF.